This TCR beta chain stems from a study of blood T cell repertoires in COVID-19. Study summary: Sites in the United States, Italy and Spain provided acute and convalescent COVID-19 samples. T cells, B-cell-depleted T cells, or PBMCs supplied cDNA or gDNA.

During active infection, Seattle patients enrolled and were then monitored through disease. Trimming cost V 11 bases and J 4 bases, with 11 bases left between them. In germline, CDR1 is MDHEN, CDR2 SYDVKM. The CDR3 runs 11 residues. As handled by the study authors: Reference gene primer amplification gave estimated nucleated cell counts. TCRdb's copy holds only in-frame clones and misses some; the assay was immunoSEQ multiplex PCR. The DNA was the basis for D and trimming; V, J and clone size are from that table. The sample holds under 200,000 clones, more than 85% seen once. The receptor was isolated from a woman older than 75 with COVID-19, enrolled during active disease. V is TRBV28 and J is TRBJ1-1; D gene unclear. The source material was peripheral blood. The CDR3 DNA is TGTGCCCCCAAAACGGTCACTGAAGCTTTCTTT. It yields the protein CAPKTVTEAFF.